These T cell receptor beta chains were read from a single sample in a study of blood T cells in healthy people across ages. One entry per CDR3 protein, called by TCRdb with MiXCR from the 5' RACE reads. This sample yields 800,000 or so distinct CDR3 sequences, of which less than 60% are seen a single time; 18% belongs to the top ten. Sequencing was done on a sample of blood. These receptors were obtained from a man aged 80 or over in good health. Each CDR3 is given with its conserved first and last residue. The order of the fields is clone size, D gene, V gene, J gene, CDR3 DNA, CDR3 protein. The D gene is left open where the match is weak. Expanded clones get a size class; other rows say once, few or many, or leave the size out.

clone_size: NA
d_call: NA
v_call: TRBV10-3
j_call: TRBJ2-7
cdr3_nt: TGTGCCATCAGCCCCCAGGGCTACGAGCAGTACTTC
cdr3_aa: CAISPQGYEQYF

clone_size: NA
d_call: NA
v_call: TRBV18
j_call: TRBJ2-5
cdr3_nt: TGTGCCAGCTCGGGGAGTCGATGGGGGGAGCAGTACTTC
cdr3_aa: CASSGSRWGEQYF

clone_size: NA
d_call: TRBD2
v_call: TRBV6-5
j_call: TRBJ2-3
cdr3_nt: TGTGCCAGCAGCCCAGTGAGCGGGAGGGTGGATACGCAGTATTTT
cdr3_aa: CASSPVSGRVDTQYF

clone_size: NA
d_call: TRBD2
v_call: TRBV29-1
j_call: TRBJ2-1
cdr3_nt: TGCAGCGTCACTGGTTTAGCGGGAGGCTCCTACAATGAGCAGTTCTTC
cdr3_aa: CSVTGLAGGSYNEQFF

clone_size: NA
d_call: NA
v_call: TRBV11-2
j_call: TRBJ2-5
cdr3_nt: TGTGCCAGCAGCTTAAGGGGTAGCGGATACTACAATGAGCAGTACTTC
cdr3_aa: CASSLRGSGYYNEQYF

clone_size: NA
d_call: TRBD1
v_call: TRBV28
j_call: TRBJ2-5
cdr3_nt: TGTGCCAGCAGTTTAGGGACAGGGGGCCAAGCGACCCAGTACTTC
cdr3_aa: CASSLGTGGQATQYF

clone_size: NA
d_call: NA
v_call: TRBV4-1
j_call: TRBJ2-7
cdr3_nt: TGCGCCAGCAGCCAAGAGGTCAGCGACTTCTCCTACGAGCAGTACTTC
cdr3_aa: CASSQEVSDFSYEQYF

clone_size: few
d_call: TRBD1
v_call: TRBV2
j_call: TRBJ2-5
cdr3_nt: TGTGCCAGCATAAGGGACAGGGACTATCGGGAGACCCAGTACTTC
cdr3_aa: CASIRDRDYRETQYF

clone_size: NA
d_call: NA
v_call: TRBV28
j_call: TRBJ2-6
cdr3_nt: TGTGCCAGCAGTTTGGCAGGGGCCCTCTCTGGGGCCAACGTCCTGACTTTC
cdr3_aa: CASSLAGALSGANVLTF

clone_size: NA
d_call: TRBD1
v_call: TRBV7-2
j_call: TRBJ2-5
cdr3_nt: TGTGCCAGCAGGATGGACAGGGGAAACCAAGAGACCCAGTACTTC
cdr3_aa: CASRMDRGNQETQYF

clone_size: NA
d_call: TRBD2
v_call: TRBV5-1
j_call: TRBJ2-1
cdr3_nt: TGCGCCAGCAGCTTGGGGTCTATTAGACTAGCGCCCTACAATGAGCAGTTCTTC
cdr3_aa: CASSLGSIRLAPYNEQFF

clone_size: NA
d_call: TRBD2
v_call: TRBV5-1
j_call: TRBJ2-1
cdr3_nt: TGCGCCAGCAGCCGGACGGGAGGAGACAATGGGCAGTTCTTC
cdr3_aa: CASSRTGGDNGQFF

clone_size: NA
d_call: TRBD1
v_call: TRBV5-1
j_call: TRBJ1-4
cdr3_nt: TGCGCCAGCAGCATCGGGACAGGGGGCGAAAAACTGTTTTTT
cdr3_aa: CASSIGTGGEKLFF

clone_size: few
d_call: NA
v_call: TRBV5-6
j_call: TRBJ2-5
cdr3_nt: TGTGCCAGCGGAGGAGCAGGGAACCAAGAGACCCAGTACTTC
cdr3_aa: CASGGAGNQETQYF

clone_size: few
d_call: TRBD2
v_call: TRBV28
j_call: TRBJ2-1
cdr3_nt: TGTGCCAGCAGCGAGGGACTAGCGGGGTACAATGAGCAGTTCTTC
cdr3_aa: CASSEGLAGYNEQFF

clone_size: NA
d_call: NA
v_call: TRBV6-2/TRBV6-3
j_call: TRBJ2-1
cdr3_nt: TGTGCCAGCAGTTTGGGACGGGGAGACGGTGAGCAGTTCTTC
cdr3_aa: CASSLGRGDGEQFF

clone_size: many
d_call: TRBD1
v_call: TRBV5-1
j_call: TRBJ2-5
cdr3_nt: TGTGCCAGCAGTTCACGACAGGGGGCACAAGAGACCCAGTACTTC
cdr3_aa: CASSSRQGAQETQYF

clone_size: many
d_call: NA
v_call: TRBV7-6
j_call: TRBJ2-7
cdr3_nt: TGTGCCAGCAGCTCCCGGGCAGGGGGGAATCCCTACGAGCAGTACTTC
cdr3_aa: CASSSRAGGNPYEQYF

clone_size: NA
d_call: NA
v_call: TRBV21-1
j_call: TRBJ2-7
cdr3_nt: TGTGCCAGCAGCCGCCTAAATGGACAGGGAAGCGAGCAGTACTTC
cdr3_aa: CASSRLNGQGSEQYF

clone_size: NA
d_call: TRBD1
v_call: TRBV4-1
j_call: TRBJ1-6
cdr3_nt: TGCGCCAGCAGCTCACCGGACAGGGCTCGGAATTCACCCCTCCACTTT
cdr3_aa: CASSSPDRARNSPLHF

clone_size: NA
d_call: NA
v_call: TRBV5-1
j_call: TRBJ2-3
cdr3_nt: TGCGCCAGCAGCTTAGACTCCAGGGCTGGAGCAGATACGCAGTATTTT
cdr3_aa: CASSLDSRAGADTQYF

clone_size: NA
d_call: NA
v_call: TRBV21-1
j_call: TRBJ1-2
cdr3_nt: TGTGCCAGCAGCAAACAGGGCGAACAAAAACCTAACTATGGCTACACCTTC
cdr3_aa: CASSKQGEQKPNYGYTF

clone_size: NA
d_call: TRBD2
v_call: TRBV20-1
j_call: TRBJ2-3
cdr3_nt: TGCAGTGCTGGGACCCTAAGCGGGAGTCTCTCAGATACGCAGTATTTT
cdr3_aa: CSAGTLSGSLSDTQYF